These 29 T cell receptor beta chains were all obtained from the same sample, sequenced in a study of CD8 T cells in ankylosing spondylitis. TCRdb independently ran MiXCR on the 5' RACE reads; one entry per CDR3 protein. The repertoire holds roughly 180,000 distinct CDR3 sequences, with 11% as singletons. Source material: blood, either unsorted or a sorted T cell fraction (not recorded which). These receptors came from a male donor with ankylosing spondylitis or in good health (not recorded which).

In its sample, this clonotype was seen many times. CDR3 nucleotides: TGTGCCAGCAGCGGCGCCTACAATGAGCAGTTCTTC. This translates into CASSGAYNEQFF. This chain uses TRBV11-2 with TRBJ2-1; D ambiguous. Trimming pared 5 bases from V and 2 bases from J, leaving 4 bases between. The germline gives CDR1 SGHAT, CDR2 FQNNGV. This CDR3 has 12 amino acids.

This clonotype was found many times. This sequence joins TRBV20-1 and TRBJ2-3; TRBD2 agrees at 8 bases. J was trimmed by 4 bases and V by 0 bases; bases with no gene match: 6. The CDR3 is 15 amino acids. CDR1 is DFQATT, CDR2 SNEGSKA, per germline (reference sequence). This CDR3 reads CSARDGGAVADTQYF. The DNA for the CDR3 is TGCAGTGCTAGAGACGGGGGGGCCGTAGCAGATACGCAGTATTTT.

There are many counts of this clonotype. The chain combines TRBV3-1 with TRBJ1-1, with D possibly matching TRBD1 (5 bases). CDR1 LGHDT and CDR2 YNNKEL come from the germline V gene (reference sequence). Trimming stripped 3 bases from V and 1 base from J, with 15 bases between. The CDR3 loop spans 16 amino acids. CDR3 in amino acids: CASSHELGQRNTEAFF. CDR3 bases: TGTGCCAGCAGCCATGAGCTGGGGCAACGGAACACTGAAGCTTTCTTT.

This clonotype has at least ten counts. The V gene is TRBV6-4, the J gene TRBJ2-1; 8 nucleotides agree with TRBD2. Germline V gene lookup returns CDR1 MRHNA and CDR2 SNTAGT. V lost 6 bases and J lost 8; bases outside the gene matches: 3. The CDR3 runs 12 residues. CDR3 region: CASSGAGDEQFF. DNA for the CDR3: TGTGCCAGCAGCGGAGCGGGAGATGAGCAGTTCTTC.

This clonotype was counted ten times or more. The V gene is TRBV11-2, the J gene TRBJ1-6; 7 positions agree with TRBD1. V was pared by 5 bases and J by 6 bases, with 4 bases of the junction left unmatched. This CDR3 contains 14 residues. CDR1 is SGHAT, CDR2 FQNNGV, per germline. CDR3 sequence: CASSRGTVNSPLHF. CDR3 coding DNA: TGTGCCAGCAGCCGGGGGACAGTTAATTCACCCCTCCACTTT.

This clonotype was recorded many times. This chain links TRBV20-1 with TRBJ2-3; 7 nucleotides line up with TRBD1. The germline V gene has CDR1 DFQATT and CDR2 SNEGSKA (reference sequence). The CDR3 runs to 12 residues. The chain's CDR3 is CGSTGSTDTQYF. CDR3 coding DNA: TGCGGGTCGACAGGGAGCACAGATACGCAGTATTTT.

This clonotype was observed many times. As DNA, the CDR3 is TGTGCCAGCAGTGGAACCGGGACGGCGAACACTGAAGCTTTCTTT. Translated: CASSGTGTANTEAFF. This rearrangement joins TRBV12-3 or TRBV12-4 to TRBJ1-1, with D possibly being TRBD1 (5 bases). V lost 5 bases and J lost 1, with 14 bases in between. The CDR3 totals 15 residues.

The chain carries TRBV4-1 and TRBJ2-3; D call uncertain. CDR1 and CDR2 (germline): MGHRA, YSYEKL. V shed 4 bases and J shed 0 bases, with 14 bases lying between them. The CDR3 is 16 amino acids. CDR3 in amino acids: CASSLRTDPSTDTQYF. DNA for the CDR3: TGCGCCAGCAGCCTTCGGACGGACCCTAGCACAGATACGCAGTATTTT.

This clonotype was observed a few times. The CDR3, as DNA: TGCGCCAGCAGCTCATTAGGAGCTGAAGCTTTCTTT. Translation gives CASSSLGAEAFF. The genes are TRBV5-1 and TRBJ1-1; D remains unclear. This CDR3 region has 12 residues. CDR1 and CDR2 from the germline V gene are SGHRS and YFSETQ. The V end was cut by 3 bases, the J end by 6 bases, with 9 bases between. Full variable domain (rest looked up from reference TRBV5-1 and TRBJ1-1): KAGVTQTPRYLIKTRGQQVTLSCSPISGHRSVSWYQQTPGQGLQFLFEYFSETQRNKGNFPGRFSGRQFSNSRSEMNVSTLELGDSALYLCASSSLGAEAFFGQGTRLTVV.

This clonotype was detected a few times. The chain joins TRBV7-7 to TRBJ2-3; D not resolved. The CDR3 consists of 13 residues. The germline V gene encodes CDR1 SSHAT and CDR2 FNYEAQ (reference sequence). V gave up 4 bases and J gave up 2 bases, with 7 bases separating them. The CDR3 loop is CASSYSFTDTQYF. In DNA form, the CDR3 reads TGTGCCAGCAGCTACTCCTTCACAGATACGCAGTATTTT.

The CDR3 protein is CASSLRGSAQGTGEQFF. DNA of the CDR3: TGTGCCAGCAGCTTAAGGGGTTCGGCACAGGGGACGGGTGAGCAGTTCTTC. This chain connects TRBV7-9 to TRBJ2-1, with 7 bases fitting TRBD1. The CDR3 totals 17 residues. Germline V lookup: CDR1 SEHNR, CDR2 FQNEAQ (reference sequence). V lost 2 bases to trimming and J lost 9 bases; unmatched junction nucleotides: 16.

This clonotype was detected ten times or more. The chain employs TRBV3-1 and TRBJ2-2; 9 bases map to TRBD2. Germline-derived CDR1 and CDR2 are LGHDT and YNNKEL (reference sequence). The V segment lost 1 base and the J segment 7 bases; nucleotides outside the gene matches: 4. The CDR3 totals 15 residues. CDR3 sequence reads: CASSQAETSGGELFF. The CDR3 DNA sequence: TGTGCCAGCAGCCAAGCTGAGACTAGCGGCGGGGAGCTGTTTTTT.

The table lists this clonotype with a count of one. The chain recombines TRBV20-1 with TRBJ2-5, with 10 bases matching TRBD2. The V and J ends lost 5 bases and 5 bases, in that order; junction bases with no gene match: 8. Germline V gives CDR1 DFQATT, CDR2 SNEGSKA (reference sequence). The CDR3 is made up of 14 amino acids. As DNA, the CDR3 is TGCAGTGCTGGGCCTAGCGGGAGAAAGGAGACCCAGTACTTC. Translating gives CSAGPSGRKETQYF.

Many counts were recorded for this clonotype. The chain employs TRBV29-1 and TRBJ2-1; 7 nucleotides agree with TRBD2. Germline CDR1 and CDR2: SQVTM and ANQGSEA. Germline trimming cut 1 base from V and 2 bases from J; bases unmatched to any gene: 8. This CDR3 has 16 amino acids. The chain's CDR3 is CSVEGVGGYTYNEQFF. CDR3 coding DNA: TGCAGCGTTGAAGGAGTCGGGGGGTACACCTACAATGAGCAGTTCTTC.

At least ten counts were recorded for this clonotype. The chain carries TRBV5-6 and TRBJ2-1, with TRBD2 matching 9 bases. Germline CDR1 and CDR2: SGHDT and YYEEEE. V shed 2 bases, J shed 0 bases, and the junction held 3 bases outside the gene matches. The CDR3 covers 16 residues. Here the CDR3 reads CASSFLSGSSYNEQFF. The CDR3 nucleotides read TGTGCCAGCAGCTTTCTTAGCGGGAGCTCCTACAATGAGCAGTTCTTC.

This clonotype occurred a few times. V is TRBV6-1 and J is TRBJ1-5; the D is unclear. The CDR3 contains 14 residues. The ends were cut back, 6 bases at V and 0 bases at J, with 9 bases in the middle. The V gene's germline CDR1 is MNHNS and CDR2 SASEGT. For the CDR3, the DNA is TGTGCCAGCAGGCCAGTCTTTAGCAATCAGCCCCAGCATTTT. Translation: CASRPVFSNQPQHF.

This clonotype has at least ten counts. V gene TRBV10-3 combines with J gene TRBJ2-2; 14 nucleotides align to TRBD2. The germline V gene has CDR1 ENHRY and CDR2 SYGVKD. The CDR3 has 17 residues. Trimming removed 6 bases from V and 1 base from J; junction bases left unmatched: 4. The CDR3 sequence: CAISGLAGGLNTGELFF. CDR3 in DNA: TGTGCCATCAGCGGACTAGCGGGGGGCCTGAACACCGGGGAGCTGTTTTTT.

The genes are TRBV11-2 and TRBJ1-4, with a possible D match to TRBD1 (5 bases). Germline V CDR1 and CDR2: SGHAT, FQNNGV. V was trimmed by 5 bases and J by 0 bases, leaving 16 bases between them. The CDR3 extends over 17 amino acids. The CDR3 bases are TGTGCCAGCAGCCCTCGTCGACAGTTAACAACTAATGAAAAACTGTTTTTT. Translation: CASSPRRQLTTNEKLFF.

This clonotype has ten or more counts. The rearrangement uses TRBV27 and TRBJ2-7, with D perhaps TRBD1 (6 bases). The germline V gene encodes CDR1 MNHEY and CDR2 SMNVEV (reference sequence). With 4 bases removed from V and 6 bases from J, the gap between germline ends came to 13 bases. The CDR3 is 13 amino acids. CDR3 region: CASSWGQGSEQYF. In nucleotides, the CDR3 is TGTGCCAGCAGTTGGGGACAAGGTTCCGAGCAGTACTTC.

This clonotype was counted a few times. CDR3 amino acids: CASSLRDIRNQPQHF. The DNA for the CDR3 is TGTGCCAGCAGTTTAAGGGACATCCGCAATCAGCCCCAGCATTTT. The V gene is TRBV28, the J gene TRBJ1-5, with D tentatively TRBD1 (6 bases). Germline CDR1 MDHEN, CDR2 SYDVKM. Trimming cost V 2 bases and J 2 bases, with 10 bases left between them. This CDR3 contains 15 residues.

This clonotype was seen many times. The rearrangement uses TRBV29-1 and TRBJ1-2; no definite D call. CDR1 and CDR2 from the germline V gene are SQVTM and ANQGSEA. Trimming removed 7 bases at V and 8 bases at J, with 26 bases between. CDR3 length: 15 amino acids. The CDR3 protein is CSAHRAPGDLDGYTF. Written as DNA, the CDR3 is TGCAGCGCACACCGGGCGCCGGGTGATTTGGACGGCTACACCTTC.

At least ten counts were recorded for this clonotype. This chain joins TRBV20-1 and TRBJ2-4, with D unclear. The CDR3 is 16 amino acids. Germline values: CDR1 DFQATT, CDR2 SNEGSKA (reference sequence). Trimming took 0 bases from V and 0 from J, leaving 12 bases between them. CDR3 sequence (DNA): TGCAGTGCTAGAGATTCTGCGGAACTAGCCAAAAACATTCAGTACTTC. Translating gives CSARDSAELAKNIQYF.

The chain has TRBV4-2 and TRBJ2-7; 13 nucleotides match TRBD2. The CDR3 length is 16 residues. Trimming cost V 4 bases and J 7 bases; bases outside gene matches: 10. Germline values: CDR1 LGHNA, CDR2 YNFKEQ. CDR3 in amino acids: CASSLGLAGSLGEQYF. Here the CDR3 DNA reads TGTGCCAGCAGCCTGGGACTAGCGGGATCCCTGGGGGAGCAGTACTTC.

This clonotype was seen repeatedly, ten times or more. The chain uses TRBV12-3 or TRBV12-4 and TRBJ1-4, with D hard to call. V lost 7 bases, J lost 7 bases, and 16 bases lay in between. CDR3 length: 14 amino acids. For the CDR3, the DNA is TGTGCCAGCACCTCCGGGATGATGGGTGAAAAACTGTTTTTT. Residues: CASTSGMMGEKLFF.

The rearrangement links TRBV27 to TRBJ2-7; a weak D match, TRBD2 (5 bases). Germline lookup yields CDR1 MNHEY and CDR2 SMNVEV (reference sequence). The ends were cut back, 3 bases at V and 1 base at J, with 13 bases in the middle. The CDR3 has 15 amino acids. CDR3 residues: CASSFTGISSYEQYF. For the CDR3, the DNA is TGTGCCAGCAGTTTTACGGGGATCTCTTCCTACGAGCAGTACTTC.

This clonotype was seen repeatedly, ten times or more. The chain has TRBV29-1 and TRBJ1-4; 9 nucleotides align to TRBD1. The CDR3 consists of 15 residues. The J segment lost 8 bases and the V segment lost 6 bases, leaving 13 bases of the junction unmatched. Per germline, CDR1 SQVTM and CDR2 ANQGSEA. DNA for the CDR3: TGCAGCGTCGCAACAGGGGGCGGAAGAAGCGAAAAACTGTTTTTT. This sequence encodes CSVATGGGRSEKLFF.

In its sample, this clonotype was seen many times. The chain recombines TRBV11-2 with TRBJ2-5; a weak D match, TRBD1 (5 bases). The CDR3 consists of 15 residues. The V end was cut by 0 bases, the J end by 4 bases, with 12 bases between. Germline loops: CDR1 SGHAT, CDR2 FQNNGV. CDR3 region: CASSLEGQGGETQYF. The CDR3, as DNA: TGTGCCAGCAGCTTAGAAGGCCAGGGCGGAGAGACCCAGTACTTC.

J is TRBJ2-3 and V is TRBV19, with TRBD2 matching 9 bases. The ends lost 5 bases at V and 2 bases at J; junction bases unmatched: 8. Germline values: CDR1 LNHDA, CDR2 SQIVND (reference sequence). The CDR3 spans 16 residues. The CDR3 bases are TGTGCCAGTAGTTTCGCCCGACTAGCGGTCACAGATACGCAGTATTTT. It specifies CASSFARLAVTDTQYF.

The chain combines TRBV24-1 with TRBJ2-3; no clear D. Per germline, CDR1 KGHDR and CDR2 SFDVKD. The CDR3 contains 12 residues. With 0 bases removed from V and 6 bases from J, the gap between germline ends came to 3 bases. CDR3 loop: CATSDLGDTQYF. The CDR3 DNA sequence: TGTGCCACCAGTGATTTGGGGGATACGCAGTATTTT.